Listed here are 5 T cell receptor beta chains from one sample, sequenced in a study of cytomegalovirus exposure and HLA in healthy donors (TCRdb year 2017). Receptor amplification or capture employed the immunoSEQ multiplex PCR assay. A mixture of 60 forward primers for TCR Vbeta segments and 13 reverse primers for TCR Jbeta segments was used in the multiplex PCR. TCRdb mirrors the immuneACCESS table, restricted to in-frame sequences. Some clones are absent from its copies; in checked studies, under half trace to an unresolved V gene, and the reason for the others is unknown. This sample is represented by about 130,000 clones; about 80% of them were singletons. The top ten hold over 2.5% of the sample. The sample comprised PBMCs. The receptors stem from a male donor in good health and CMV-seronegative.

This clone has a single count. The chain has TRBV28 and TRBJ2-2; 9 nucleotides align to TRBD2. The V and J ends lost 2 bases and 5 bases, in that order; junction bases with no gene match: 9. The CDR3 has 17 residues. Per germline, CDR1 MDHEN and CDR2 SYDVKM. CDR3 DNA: TGTGCCAGCAGTTTAAGGCTAGCGGGGCGTTATACCGGGGAGCTGTTTTTT. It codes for CASSLRLAGRYTGELFF.

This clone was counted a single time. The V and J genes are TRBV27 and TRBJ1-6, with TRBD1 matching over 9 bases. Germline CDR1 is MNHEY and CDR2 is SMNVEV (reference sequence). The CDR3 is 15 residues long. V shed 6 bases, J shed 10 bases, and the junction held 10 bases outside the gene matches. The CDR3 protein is CASSLDRGWGSPLHF. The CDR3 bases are TGTGCCAGCAGCTTGGACAGGGGCTGGGGATCACCCCTCCACTTT.

DNA for the CDR3: TGTGCCAGCAGTGAATCGGGACAGCCCTATGGCTACACCTTC. Translation gives CASSESGQPYGYTF. The chain recombines TRBV25-1 with TRBJ1-2, with TRBD1 matching 7 bases. J lost 4 bases, V lost 1 base, and 3 bases had no gene match. This CDR3 contains 14 residues. Germline V gene sequence: CDR1 MGHDK, CDR2 SYGVNS.

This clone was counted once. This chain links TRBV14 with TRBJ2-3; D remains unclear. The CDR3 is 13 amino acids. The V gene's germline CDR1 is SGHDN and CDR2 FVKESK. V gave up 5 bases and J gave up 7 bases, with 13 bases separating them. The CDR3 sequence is CASSYSSRNTQYF. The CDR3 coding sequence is TGTGCCAGCAGCTACTCCTCTAGGAATACGCAGTATTTT.

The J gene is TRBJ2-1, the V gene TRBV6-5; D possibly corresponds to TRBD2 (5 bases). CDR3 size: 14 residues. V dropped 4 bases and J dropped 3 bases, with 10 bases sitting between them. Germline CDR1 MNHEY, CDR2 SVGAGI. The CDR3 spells CASSLPRDYNEQFF. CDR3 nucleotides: TGTGCCAGCAGTTTACCTCGGGACTACAATGAGCAGTTCTTC.